The rows below give T cell receptor beta chains drawn from one sample of a study of response to subunit inactivated influenza vaccine. TCRdb re-analysed the RT-PCR reads in MiXCR, keeping a single row per CDR3 protein. In the table there are about half a million distinct CDR3 sequences, around 8% of which are singletons. The input for sequencing was PBMCs from blood, taken approximately 25 months after vaccination. Every receptor here comes from a man aged 50-75 years who received an inactivated influenza vaccine. Each CDR3 is given with its conserved first and last residue. Each record gives: CDR3 length, clone size, V gene, J gene, D gene, CDR3 protein, CDR3 DNA. D genes are given only for firm matches. Part of the rows lack a size; the others show once, few, many or a class for expanded clones.

>14|.|TRBV25-1|TRBJ2-5|.
CASSHSPGKLTQYF
TGTGCCAGCAGTCACTCCCCCGGGAAATTGACCCAGTACTTC
>16|many|TRBV9|TRBJ2-4|.
CASSVGDTLAKNIQYF
TGTGCCAGCAGCGTAGGGGACACACTAGCCAAAAACATTCAGTACTTC
>17|.|TRBV12-3/TRBV12-4|TRBJ2-5|TRBD2
CASSGGRVRQPKETQYF
TGTGCCAGCAGCGGGGGGAGAGTGCGACAGCCTAAAGAGACCCAGTACTTC
>12|few|TRBV20-1|TRBJ1-1|.
CSASRQAGEAFF
TGCAGTGCTAGTAGACAGGCCGGTGAAGCTTTCTTT
>16|.|TRBV7-3|TRBJ2-1|.
CASSLYFTTKGNEQFF
TGTGCCAGCAGCTTATATTTTACCACTAAGGGCAATGAGCAGTTCTTC
>15|few|TRBV19|TRBJ1-2|.
CASSIIDKQNYGYTF
TGTGCCAGTAGTATTATAGACAAGCAGAACTATGGCTACACCTTC
>15|.|TRBV2|TRBJ2-1|TRBD2
CASSLAGGPANEQFF
TGTGCCAGCAGTTTAGCGGGAGGGCCGGCAAATGAGCAGTTCTTC
>16|.|TRBV9|TRBJ2-3|TRBD1
CASSAHPGQGTDTQYF
TGTGCCAGCAGCGCCCATCCGGGACAGGGAACAGATACGCAGTATTTT
>15|few|TRBV5-5|TRBJ2-5|TRBD2
CASSLGAGEQETQYF
TGTGCCAGCAGCTTGGGTGCGGGGGAACAAGAGACCCAGTACTTC
>13|.|TRBV4-3|TRBJ2-3|.
CASSWKGTDTQYF
TGCGCCAGCAGTTGGAAAGGCACAGATACGCAGTATTTT
>17|few|TRBV9|TRBJ2-5|TRBD2
CASSDGTSGGTQETQYF
TGTGCCAGCAGCGACGGGACTAGCGGGGGGACCCAAGAGACCCAGTACTTC
>16|many|TRBV7-9|TRBJ1-2|.
CASSLPILTGNYGYTF
TGTGCCAGCAGCTTACCTATCTTAACAGGGAACTATGGCTACACCTTC
>15|.|TRBV6-1|TRBJ1-4|TRBD1
CASTLGGTEYEKLFF
TGTGCCAGCACCTTAGGGGGGACAGAGTATGAAAAACTGTTTTTT
>12|.|TRBV20-1|TRBJ2-7|.
CSAKQGTYEQYF
TGCAGTGCTAAACAGGGAACCTACGAGCAGTACTTC
>15|many|TRBV4-3|TRBJ2-1|.
CASSQGQVGINEQFF
TGCGCCAGCAGCCAAGGGCAGGTGGGGATCAATGAGCAGTTCTTC
>17|few|TRBV5-6|TRBJ2-2|.
CASSLAREGGFTGELFF
TGTGCCAGCAGCTTGGCTCGTGAAGGGGGTTTCACCGGGGAGCTGTTTTTT
>14|few|TRBV20-1|TRBJ2-5|TRBD2
CSAFASGNLETQYF
TGCAGTGCCTTTGCTAGCGGGAATCTAGAGACCCAGTACTTC
>15|few|TRBV4-1|TRBJ1-4|TRBD1
CASSHGDRDNEKLFF
TGCGCCAGCAGCCACGGGGACAGGGATAATGAAAAACTGTTTTTT
>13|.|TRBV20-1|TRBJ2-3|TRBD1
CSATTGYTDTQYF
TGCAGTGCAACGACAGGGTACACAGATACGCAGTATTTT
>13|many|TRBV5-1|TRBJ2-5|.
CASSFGSKETQYF
TGCGCCAGCAGCTTTGGCAGTAAAGAGACCCAGTACTTC
>14|.|TRBV30|TRBJ1-2|TRBD1
CAWIARTGGYGYTF
TGTGCCTGGATCGCGAGGACAGGGGGCTATGGCTACACCTTC